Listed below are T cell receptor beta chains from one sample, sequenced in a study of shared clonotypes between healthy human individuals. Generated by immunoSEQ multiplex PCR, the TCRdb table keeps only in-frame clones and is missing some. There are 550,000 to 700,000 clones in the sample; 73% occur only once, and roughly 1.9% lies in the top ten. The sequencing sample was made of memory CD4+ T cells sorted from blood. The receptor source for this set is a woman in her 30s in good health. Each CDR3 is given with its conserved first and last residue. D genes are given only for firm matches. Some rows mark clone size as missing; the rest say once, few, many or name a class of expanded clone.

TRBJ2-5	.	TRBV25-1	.	CASSEQGRETQYF	TGTGCCAGCAGTGAACAGGGGCGTGAGACCCAGTACTTC
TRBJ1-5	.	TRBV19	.	CASSMTGTGSNQPQHF	TGTGCCAGTAGTATGACCGGGACTGGAAGCAATCAGCCCCAGCATTTT
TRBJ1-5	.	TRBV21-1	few	CASSKYGSNQPQHF	TGTGCCAGCAGCAAGTATGGCAGCAATCAGCCCCAGCATTTT
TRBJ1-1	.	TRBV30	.	CAWIPPSRETEAFF	TGTGCCTGGATCCCCCCGTCCCGTGAGACTGAAGCTTTCTTT
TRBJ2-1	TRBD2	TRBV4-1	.	CASSQDPGGLAGGSNEQFF	TGCGCCAGCAGCCAAGACCCCGGCGGGCTAGCGGGAGGATCCAATGAGCAGTTCTTC
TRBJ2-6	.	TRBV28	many	CATSFSPGYAPSGANVLTF	TGTGCCACATCTTTCTCCCCGGGCTACGCTCCCTCTGGGGCCAACGTCCTGACTTTC
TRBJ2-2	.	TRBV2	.	CASSELDRSVFF	TGTGCCAGCAGTGAATTGGATAGAAGTGTGTTTTTT
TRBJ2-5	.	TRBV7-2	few	CASSSWEGRETQYF	TGTGCCAGCAGCTCATGGGAAGGACGAGAGACCCAGTACTTC
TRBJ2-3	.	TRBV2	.	CASSEALMGSTDTQYF	TGTGCCAGCAGTGAAGCTTTGATGGGGTCCACAGATACGCAGTATTTT
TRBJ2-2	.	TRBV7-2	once	CASTRQENTGELFF	TGTGCCAGCACCAGACAGGAGAACACCGGGGAGCTGTTTTTT
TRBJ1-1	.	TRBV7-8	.	CASSIGEVGGTEAFF	TGTGCCAGCAGCATCGGCGAGGTTGGGGGCACTGAAGCTTTCTTT
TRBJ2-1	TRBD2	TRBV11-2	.	CASSLRTSGYDNEQFF	TGTGCCAGCAGCTTAAGGACTAGCGGTTACGACAATGAGCAGTTCTTC
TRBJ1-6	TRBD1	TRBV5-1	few	CASSFGTGVYSPLHF	TGCGCCAGCAGCTTTGGGACAGGGGTTTATTCACCCCTCCACTTT
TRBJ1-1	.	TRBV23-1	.	CASSRDKNTEAFF	TGCGCCAGCAGCCGTGATAAGAACACTGAAGCTTTCTTT
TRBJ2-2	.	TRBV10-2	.	CASSDWWRGQTGELFF	TGCGCCAGCAGTGATTGGTGGAGAGGTCAGACCGGGGAGCTGTTTTTT
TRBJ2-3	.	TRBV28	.	CASTVASDTQYF	TGTGCCAGCACCGTAGCCTCGGATACGCAGTATTTT
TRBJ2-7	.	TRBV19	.	CATEEGVGGYEQYF	TGTGCCACCGAAGAAGGTGTAGGGGGCTACGAGCAGTACTTC
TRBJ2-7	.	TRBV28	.	CASSSRDVRSYEQYF	TGTGCCAGCAGCTCCCGGGACGTCCGCTCCTACGAGCAGTACTTC
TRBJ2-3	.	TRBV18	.	CASSPAGQRPQTDTQYF	TGTGCCAGCTCACCGGCGGGACAGAGACCCCAGACAGATACGCAGTATTTT
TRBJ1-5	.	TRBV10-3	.	CAISEGVGGNNQPQHF	TGTGCCATCAGTGAGGGGGTCGGAGGGAATAATCAGCCCCAGCATTTT
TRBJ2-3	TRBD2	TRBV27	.	CACGRGAPSTDTQYF	TGTGCCTGTGGGAGGGGAGCCCCTAGCACAGATACGCAGTATTTT